A single T cell receptor (beta chain) is shown here with its context. Trimming shortened V by 5 bases and J by 2 bases, and 13 bases separated the two germline ends. There are 15 residues in the CDR3. Germline V lookup: CDR1 MNHEY, CDR2 SMNVEV (reference sequence). These data belong to a study of control samples from healthy donors and cancer patients. TCRdb's table, derived via immunoSEQ multiplex PCR, lists solely in-frame clones and lacks some. This table holds 150,000 to 200,000 clones, 85% to 95% found once. This clonotype originated in a man between 18 and 29 years old in good health. The J gene is TRBJ1-5, the V gene TRBV27; D is possibly TRBD1 (5 bases). Sequencing was performed on blood. As DNA, the CDR3 is TGTGCCAGCAGTGTCCAAGGGGCCGGCAATCAGCCCCAGCATTTT. As protein: CASSVQGAGNQPQHF.